The present TCR beta chain was sequenced within a study of T cell repertoires in cytomegalovirus infection. The wider study: An indication of both CMV infection and matching HLA type came from public TCR beta signatures.

This clonotype has at least ten counts. The antigen is undetermined. At one end, the junction sequence differs from germline, possibly due to a read error. TCRdb re-analysed the reads in MiXCR, keeping a single row per CDR3 protein. The table lists around 300,000 distinct CDR3 sequences, 20% to 30% of them singletons. Study-wide points: Of the TCR beta families, the public ones yielded a cumulative frequency that identified carriers of CMV plus the relevant HLA.

This CDR3 has 14 residues. The V gene's germline CDR1 is MDHEN and CDR2 SYDVKM. This receptor was obtained from a human donor in good health (CMV status not recorded). Some clones in this sample may be carry-over from other donors' samples. Specimen: PBMCs. V is TRBV28 and J is TRBJ1-1; D call uncertain. CDR3 amino acids: CASSLLALNTEAFF. In nucleotides, the CDR3 is TGTGCCAGCAGCTTATTGGCTTTGAACACTGAAGCTTTCTTT.